These 26 T cell receptor beta chains came from one sample sequenced in a study of cytomegalovirus exposure and HLA in healthy donors. PCR employed 60 Vbeta and 13 Jbeta primers. Sequenced by immunoSEQ multiplex PCR; TCRdb stores in-frame clones only, minus some. The sample yields 130,000 to 150,000 clones, 60% to 85% seen once. The specimen was PBMCs. These receptors came from a middle-aged woman in good health and CMV-seropositive.

A note on this clone: Other DNA sequences in the same sample also yield this CDR3. The chain joins TRBV11-2 to TRBJ2-2; possibly TRBD2 for D (6 bases). Germline V gene data show CDR1 as SGHAT and CDR2 as FQNNGV. This CDR3 comprises 15 residues. Trimming stripped 1 base from V and 3 bases from J, with 9 bases between. Here the CDR3 reads CASSLVGGDTGELFF. CDR3 coding DNA: TGTGCCAGCAGCTTAGTGGGGGGTGACACCGGGGAGCTGTTTTTT.

The rearrangement joins TRBV5-4 to TRBJ2-3; possibly TRBD2 for D (5 bases). Germline CDR1 SGHNT, CDR2 YYREEE (reference sequence). CDR3 length: 15 residues. The V and J ends lost 4 bases and 2 bases respectively, with 14 bases between them. DNA for the CDR3: TGTGCCAGCAGCCAACCCGAGGACTCCACAGATACGCAGTATTTT. Encoded protein: CASSQPEDSTDTQYF.

This clone came up once. This sequence joins TRBV28 and TRBJ1-6, with 9 bases identical to TRBD1. Germline assignment: CDR1 MDHEN and CDR2 SYDVKM. This CDR3 comprises 15 residues. With V trimmed by 6 bases and J by 7 bases, 7 bases remained unmatched. CDR3 sequence: CASSEPGTGNSPLHF. In nucleotides, the CDR3 is TGTGCCAGCAGCGAGCCAGGGACAGGGAATTCACCCCTCCACTTT.

The chain combines TRBV28 with TRBJ1-4; no firm D call. The V end lost 3 bases, the J end lost 7 bases, and 12 bases lay between the germline ends. The V gene's germline CDR1 is MDHEN and CDR2 SYDVKM. The CDR3 has 14 residues. CDR3 loop: CASSFKQKSEKLFF. The CDR3, as DNA: TGTGCCAGCAGTTTTAAACAGAAAAGTGAAAAACTGTTTTTT.

The rearrangement links TRBV2 to TRBJ1-4; TRBD1 matches at 7 bases. The CDR3 covers 14 residues. J was trimmed by 10 bases and V by 10 bases; bases with no gene match: 15. Germline loops: CDR1 SNHLY, CDR2 FYNNEI. This CDR3 reads CATAIGRGSGKLFF. The CDR3 DNA is TGTGCCACAGCAATAGGCAGGGGGTCCGGAAAACTGTTTTTT.

V and J are TRBV6-5 and TRBJ1-1; 7 nucleotides match TRBD1. V lost 4 bases, J lost 5 bases, and 4 bases stayed unmatched. The V gene's germline CDR1 is MNHEY and CDR2 SVGAGI. This CDR3 has 13 residues. The CDR3 DNA sequence: TGTGCCAGCAGTTTTACAGGGGATACTGAAGCTTTCTTT. It encodes CASSFTGDTEAFF.

This chain connects TRBV29-1 to TRBJ2-5, with 7 bases identical to TRBD2. V dropped 4 bases and J dropped 4; count of bases not matched to a gene: 6. This CDR3 has 13 amino acids. Per the germline V gene, CDR1 is SQVTM and CDR2 is ANQGSEA. CDR3 protein: CSVALIAGETQYF. DNA of the CDR3: TGCAGCGTTGCTCTTATAGCGGGAGAGACCCAGTACTTC. The full variable domain, rest sourced from reference TRBV29-1 and TRBJ2-5, is SAVISQKPSRDICQRGTSLTIQCQVDSQVTMMFWYRQQPGQSLTLIATANQGSEATYESGFVIDKFPISRPNLTFSTLTVSNMSPEDSSIYLCSVALIAGETQYFGPGTRLLVL.

The J gene is TRBJ2-3, the V gene TRBV19, with D perhaps matching TRBD2 (5 bases). The CDR3 spans 12 residues. From germline, CDR1 is LNHDA and CDR2 SQIVND (reference sequence). V lost 4 bases to trimming and J lost 5 bases, with 7 bases between them. The CDR3 sequence: CASSTTRDTQYF. The CDR3 DNA follows: TGTGCCAGTAGTACCACTAGAGATACGCAGTATTTT.

V and J are TRBV5-1 and TRBJ2-2; TRBD1 aligns across 11 bases. Germline V gene data show CDR1 as SGHRS and CDR2 as YFSETQ. V lost 4 bases to trimming and J lost 7 bases; unmatched junction nucleotides: 3. The CDR3 covers 14 residues. CDR3 coding DNA: TGCGCCAGCAGCATGGGACAGGGGGACGGGGAGCTGTTTTTT. Protein sequence: CASSMGQGDGELFF. Variable domain in full (rest from reference TRBV5-1 and TRBJ2-2): KAGVTQTPRYLIKTRGQQVTLSCSPISGHRSVSWYQQTPGQGLQFLFEYFSETQRNKGNFPGRFSGRQFSNSRSEMNVSTLELGDSALYLCASSMGQGDGELFFGEGSRLTVL.

This clone was detected once. The chain links TRBV7-6 to TRBJ1-2; 10 bases are a match to TRBD1. CDR1 is SGHVS, CDR2 FNYEAQ, per germline. V lost 5 bases to trimming and J lost 7 bases; unmatched junction nucleotides: 7. CDR3 length equals 14 residues. The CDR3 here is CASSPETGGFGYTF. The CDR3 nucleotides read TGTGCCAGCAGCCCGGAGACAGGGGGCTTTGGCTACACCTTC.

The chain joins TRBV27 to TRBJ1-2; a weak D match, TRBD1 (5 bases). Germline V gives CDR1 MNHEY, CDR2 SMNVEV (reference sequence). Trimming cost V 3 bases and J 4 bases, with 9 bases left between them. This CDR3 is 13 amino acids long. CDR3 sequence: CASSFDSLYGYTF. Here the CDR3 DNA reads TGTGCCAGCAGTTTTGACAGTCTCTATGGCTACACCTTC.

The genes are TRBV18 and TRBJ2-7, with a tentative D call TRBD2 (7 bases). The CDR3 spans 14 residues. The V end was cut by 3 bases, the J end by 7 bases, with 16 bases between. Looked up from germline, CDR1 is KGHSH and CDR2 is LQKENI. The CDR3 protein is CASSPPGGPGEQYF. The CDR3 DNA is TGTGCCAGCTCACCCCCGGGGGGCCCAGGGGAGCAGTACTTC.

V and J are TRBV2 and TRBJ1-1; D not certain. Trimming took 5 bases from V and 1 from J, leaving 8 bases between them. Germline V lookup: CDR1 SNHLY, CDR2 FYNNEI. The CDR3 is made up of 13 amino acids. The CDR3 loop is CASSPLGNTEAFF. CDR3 bases: TGTGCCAGCAGTCCCCTAGGGAACACTGAAGCTTTCTTT.

The rearrangement uses TRBV5-1 and TRBJ1-5; D call uncertain. Germline lookup yields CDR1 SGHRS and CDR2 YFSETQ. Deletions cut 4 bases from V and 6 bases from J, with 11 bases between. The CDR3 consists of 13 residues. In DNA form, the CDR3 reads TGCGCCAGCAGCCAATTGAGCGGTCAGCCCCAGCATTTT. Translation: CASSQLSGQPQHF. Looking up the rest from reference TRBV5-1 and TRBJ1-5 gives the full variable domain: KAGVTQTPRYLIKTRGQQVTLSCSPISGHRSVSWYQQTPGQGLQFLFEYFSETQRNKGNFPGRFSGRQFSNSRSEMNVSTLELGDSALYLCASSQLSGQPQHFGDGTRLSIL.

In this sample, this clone turned up a few times. CDR3 bases: TGTGCCAGCCAACAGGGGTTCGGCTACACCTTC. It is translated as CASQQGFGYTF. The chain joins TRBV6-6 to TRBJ1-2; 7 nucleotides align to TRBD1. The CDR3 extends over 11 amino acids. The germline gives CDR1 MNHNY, CDR2 SVGAGI (reference sequence). V lost 8 bases to trimming and J lost 8 bases; unmatched junction nucleotides: 5.

This chain connects TRBV7-2 to TRBJ1-2, with D tentatively TRBD1 (5 bases). Trimming cost V 5 bases and J 0 bases, with 13 bases left between them. Germline lookup yields CDR1 SGHTA and CDR2 FQGNSA. CDR3 length equals 15 residues. The CDR3 sequence is CASSRQGEANYGYTF. The CDR3 nucleotides read TGTGCCAGCAGCCGTCAAGGGGAAGCTAACTATGGCTACACCTTC.

The chain couples TRBV2 to TRBJ2-7, with D possibly being TRBD2 (5 bases). The V end was cut by 7 bases, the J end by 2 bases, with 15 bases between. Germline V gene lookup returns CDR1 SNHLY and CDR2 FYNNEI. The length of the CDR3 is 14 residues. In nucleotides, the CDR3 is TGTGCCAGCACCCGCGGCGGGCCCACCTACGAGCAGTACTTC. Translating it yields CASTRGGPTYEQYF.

V is TRBV5-1 and J is TRBJ2-3; 10 nucleotides line up with TRBD2. This CDR3 is built from 15 residues. V lost 4 bases, J lost 5 bases, and 7 bases stayed unmatched. The germline V gene encodes CDR1 SGHRS and CDR2 YFSETQ. The CDR3 region has the DNA TGCGCCAGCAGCCCCGCTAGCGGGGGAATAGATACGCAGTATTTT. Protein product: CASSPASGGIDTQYF.

The chain combines TRBV5-5 with TRBJ2-3; 16 bases are shared with TRBD2. The ends lost 1 base at V and 2 bases at J; junction bases unmatched: 7. Per germline, CDR1 SGHKS and CDR2 YYEKEE (reference sequence). The CDR3 has 19 residues. Written as DNA, the CDR3 is TGTGCCAGCAGCTTGTATCCGGGACTAGCGGGGGGGATCACAGATACGCAGTATTTT. Amino acids: CASSLYPGLAGGITDTQYF.

V usage is TRBV27 and J usage is TRBJ1-5, with 9 bases fitting TRBD1. The CDR3 is 13 residues long. CDR1 is MNHEY, CDR2 SMNVEV, per germline (reference sequence). Germline trimming cut 6 bases from V and 6 bases from J; bases unmatched to any gene: 3. Written as DNA, the CDR3 is TGTGCCAGCAGAGGACAGGGGAGTCAGCCCCAGCATTTT. Its protein is CASRGQGSQPQHF.

The chain uses TRBV6-5 and TRBJ1-4; D is unclear. The V end lost 4 bases, the J end lost 0 bases, and 12 bases lay between the germline ends. The CDR3 extends over 16 amino acids. Germline values: CDR1 MNHEY, CDR2 SVGAGI. CDR3 coding DNA: TGTGCCAGCAGTTCGAGGGCAGAAGCAACTAATGAAAAACTGTTTTTT. Its translation is CASSSRAEATNEKLFF.

This rearrangement joins TRBV18 to TRBJ1-2; 9 bases agree with TRBD1. CDR3 length: 18 amino acids. Trimming removed 3 bases from V and 1 base from J; junction bases left unmatched: 12. Germline CDR1 reads KGHSH; CDR2 reads LQKENI. In nucleotides, the CDR3 is TGTGCCAGCTCACCTCTCGCTCCACAGGGGGCATATAACTATGGCTACACCTTC. It yields the protein CASSPLAPQGAYNYGYTF.

The chain recombines TRBV5-6 with TRBJ1-6, with no clear D. V was trimmed by 4 bases and J by 7 bases, leaving 12 bases between them. Germline V gives CDR1 SGHDT, CDR2 YYEEEE. This CDR3 comprises 14 residues. CDR3 protein: CASSKTAANSPLHF. For the CDR3, the DNA is TGTGCCAGCAGCAAAACAGCAGCAAATTCACCCCTCCACTTT.

The chain employs TRBV2 and TRBJ2-7; 8 bases line up with TRBD1. Germline V gene sequence: CDR1 SNHLY, CDR2 FYNNEI. This CDR3 is built from 13 residues. J was trimmed by 3 bases and V by 6 bases; bases with no gene match: 4. CDR3: CASRVTGVYEQYF. In nucleotides, the CDR3 is TGTGCCAGCAGGGTGACAGGGGTCTACGAGCAGTACTTC. The full variable domain, in which reference TRBV2 and TRBJ2-7 provide the parts outside the CDR3, is EPEVTQTPSHQVTQMGQEVILRCVPISNHLYFYWYRQILGQKVEFLVSFYNNEISEKSEIFDDQFSVERPDGSNFTLKIRSTKLEDSAMYFCASRVTGVYEQYFGPGTRLTVT.

J is TRBJ1-4 and V is TRBV5-1; D unresolved. The CDR3 length is 16 residues. The V end lost 4 bases, the J end lost 0 bases, and 13 bases lay between the germline ends. The germline V gene has CDR1 SGHRS and CDR2 YFSETQ. CDR3 loop: CASSPNGDATNEKLFF. CDR3 sequence (DNA): TGCGCCAGCAGCCCGAACGGAGACGCAACTAATGAAAAACTGTTTTTT.

The chain links TRBV11-2 to TRBJ2-7, with 8 positions matching TRBD1. Germline CDR1 reads SGHAT; CDR2 reads FQNNGV. V was pared by 6 bases and J by 2 bases, with 9 bases of the junction left unmatched. The CDR3 has 15 residues. CDR3 nucleotides: TGTGCCAGCAGAATGATCCGGGACAGGCCCTACGAGCAGTACTTC. Amino acids: CASRMIRDRPYEQYF.